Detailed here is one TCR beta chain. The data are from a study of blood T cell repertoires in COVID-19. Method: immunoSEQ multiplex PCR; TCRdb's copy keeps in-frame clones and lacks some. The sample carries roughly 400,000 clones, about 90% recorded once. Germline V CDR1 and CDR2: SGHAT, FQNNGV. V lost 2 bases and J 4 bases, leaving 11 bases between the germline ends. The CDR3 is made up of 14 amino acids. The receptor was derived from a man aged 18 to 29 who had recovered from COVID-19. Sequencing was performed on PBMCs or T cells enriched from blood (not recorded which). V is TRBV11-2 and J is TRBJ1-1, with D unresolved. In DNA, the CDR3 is TGTGCCAGCAGCTTACCCCAGACAACCACTGAAGCTTTCTTT. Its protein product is CASSLPQTTTEAFF.